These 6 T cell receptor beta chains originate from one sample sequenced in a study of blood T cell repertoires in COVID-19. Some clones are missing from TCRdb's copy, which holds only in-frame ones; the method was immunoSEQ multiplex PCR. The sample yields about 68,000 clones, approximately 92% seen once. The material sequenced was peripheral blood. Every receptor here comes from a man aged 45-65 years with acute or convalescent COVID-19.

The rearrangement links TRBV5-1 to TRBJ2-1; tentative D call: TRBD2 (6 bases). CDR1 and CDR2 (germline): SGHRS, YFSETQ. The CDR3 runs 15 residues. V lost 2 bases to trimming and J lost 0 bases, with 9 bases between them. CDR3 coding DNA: TGCGCCAGCAGCTTCGGAGGGAGCTCCTACAATGAGCAGTTCTTC. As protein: CASSFGGSSYNEQFF.

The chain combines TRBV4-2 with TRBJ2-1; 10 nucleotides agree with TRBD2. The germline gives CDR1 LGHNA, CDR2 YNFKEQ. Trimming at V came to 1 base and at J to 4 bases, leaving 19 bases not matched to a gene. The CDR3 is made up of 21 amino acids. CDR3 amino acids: CASSQAGPFGRASGSYNEQFF. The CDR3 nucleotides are TGTGCCAGCAGCCAAGCGGGCCCGTTCGGTCGGGCTAGCGGGAGTTACAATGAGCAGTTCTTC.

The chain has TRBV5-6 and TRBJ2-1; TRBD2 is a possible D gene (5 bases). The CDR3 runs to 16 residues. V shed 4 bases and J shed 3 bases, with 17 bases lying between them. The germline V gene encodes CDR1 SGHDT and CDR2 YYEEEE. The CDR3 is CASSPHGTGYYNEQFF. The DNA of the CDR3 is TGTGCCAGCAGCCCCCATGGTACGGGGTACTACAATGAGCAGTTCTTC.

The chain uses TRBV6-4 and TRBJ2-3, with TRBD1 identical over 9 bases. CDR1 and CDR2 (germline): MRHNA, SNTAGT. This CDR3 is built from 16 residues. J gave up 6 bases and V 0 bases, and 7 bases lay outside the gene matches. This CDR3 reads CASSDSAGTGHDTQYF. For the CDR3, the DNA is TGTGCCAGCAGTGACTCCGCCGGGACAGGGCACGATACGCAGTATTTT.

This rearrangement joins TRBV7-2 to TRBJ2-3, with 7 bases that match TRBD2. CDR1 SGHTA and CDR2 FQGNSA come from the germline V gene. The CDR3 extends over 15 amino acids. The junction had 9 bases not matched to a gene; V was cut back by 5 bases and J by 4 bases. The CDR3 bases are TGTGCCAGCAGCGCCCGTGGGGGGGGAGCAGATACGCAGTATTTT. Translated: CASSARGGGADTQYF.

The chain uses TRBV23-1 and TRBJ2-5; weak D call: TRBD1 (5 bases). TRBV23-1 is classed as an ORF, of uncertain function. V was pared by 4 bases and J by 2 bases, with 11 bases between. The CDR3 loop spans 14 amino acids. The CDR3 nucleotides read TGCGCCAGCAGTCTGGGGCATAATCAAGAGACCCAGTACTTC. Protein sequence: CASSLGHNQETQYF.